These 9 T cell receptor beta chains were all obtained from the same sample, sequenced in a study of CD8+CD57+ T cells in acquired aplastic anemia. Those patients picked for sequencing had displayed CD8+CD57+ cell expansion on flow cytometry. The use of genomic DNA as template underpinned the TCR beta VDJ and CDR3 profiling. TCRdb reanalysed the reads using MiXCR and keeps one entry per CDR3 protein. The table shows 150,000 to 200,000 distinct CDR3 sequences, with 45% to 50% occurring only once. The sample consisted of sorted CD4+, CD8+, or CD8+CD57+ T cells (not recorded which) from PBMCs. The receptor set was obtained from a human donor with aplastic anemia.

This chain connects TRBV2 to TRBJ2-7; a weak D match, TRBD1 (6 bases). The V and J ends lost 7 bases and 0 bases respectively, with 16 bases between them. The length of the CDR3 is 15 residues. Germline V gives CDR1 SNHLY, CDR2 FYNNEI. CDR3 bases: TGTGCCAGCACCGATGGACAGACGCCCTCCTACGAGCAGTACTTC. Amino acids: CASTDGQTPSYEQYF.

This clonotype was seen once. The rearrangement joins TRBV19 to TRBJ2-7; 7 nucleotides agree with TRBD1. CDR1 is LNHDA, CDR2 SQIVND, per germline (reference sequence). V trimming: 5 bases; J trimming: 3 bases; junction bases outside the gene matches: 10. This CDR3 comprises 15 residues. CDR3 in amino acids: CASSQEQGTLYEQYF. Written as DNA, the CDR3 is TGTGCCAGTAGTCAAGAACAGGGGACCCTCTACGAGCAGTACTTC.

V is TRBV6-5 and J is TRBJ1-5, with a tentative D call TRBD1 (6 bases). V gave up 4 bases and J gave up 4 bases, with 14 bases separating them. CDR1 is MNHEY, CDR2 SVGAGI, per germline. CDR3 length equals 15 residues. The CDR3 nucleotides read TGTGCCAGCAGTTCCGAGGGGGTAGGGAATCAGCCCCAGCATTTT. Protein sequence: CASSSEGVGNQPQHF.

This clonotype was seen more than once but under ten times. Here the CDR3 reads CAWSVVAGSTDTQYF. The CDR3 nucleotides are TGTGCCTGGAGTGTTGTAGCCGGGAGCACAGATACGCAGTATTTT. The rearrangement links TRBV30 to TRBJ2-3; no definite D call. V was clipped by 0 bases and J by 0 bases, with 10 bases between them. The length of the CDR3 is 15 residues. Germline-derived CDR1 and CDR2 are GTSNPN and SVGIG (reference sequence).

At least ten counts were recorded for this clonotype. The rearrangement links TRBV9 to TRBJ2-7, with D tentatively TRBD1 (6 bases). This CDR3 comprises 14 residues. Trimming took off 3 bases at V and 2 bases at J, with 12 bases between the two ends. Germline-derived CDR1 and CDR2 are SGDLS and YYNGEE. The CDR3 spells CASSASTGTYEQYF. The CDR3 DNA is TGTGCCAGCAGCGCATCGACAGGAACCTACGAGCAGTACTTC.

As concerns this clonotype: Since a much larger clone is just one base distant, this may be a read error. The chain uses TRBV9 and TRBJ1-1, with TRBD1 as a possible D gene (6 bases). The CDR3 has 13 residues. Germline lookup yields CDR1 SGDLS and CDR2 YYNGEE. Here the CDR3 DNA reads TGTGCCAGCAGCAGAGCAGGACAGCCTGAAGCTCTCTTT. Translating gives CASSRAGQPEALF.

This clonotype was counted a few times. Sequence at one end of the junction differs from germline and may be a read error. The chain carries TRBV3-1 and TRBJ2-2; D call uncertain. CDR3 length equals 14 residues. Germline CDR1 LGHDT, CDR2 YNNKEL (reference sequence). The CDR3 protein is CAGSQELSTGELFF. The CDR3 bases are TGTGCCGGCAGCCAAGAATTGAGTACCGGGGAGCTGTTTTTT.

This clonotype was recorded at least ten times. The chain combines TRBV20-1 with TRBJ2-7; tentatively, D is TRBD2 (5 bases). This CDR3 has 13 residues. Germline-derived CDR1 and CDR2 are DFQATT and SNEGSKA (reference sequence). The ends were cut back, 6 bases at V and 4 bases at J, with 16 bases in the middle. CDR3 loop: CSARGGSDYEQYF. The DNA of the CDR3 is TGCAGTGCCCGGGGTGGGAGTGATTACGAGCAGTACTTC.

There are many counts of this clonotype. This sequence joins TRBV7-2 and TRBJ1-1; 9 bases match TRBD1. There are 14 residues in the CDR3. Germline CDR1 is SGHTA and CDR2 is FQGNSA. Trimming at V came to 3 bases and at J to 8 bases, leaving 7 bases not matched to a gene. CDR3 DNA: TGTGCCAGCAGCTTCTGGACAGGGGCTACCGAAGCTTTCTTT. This codes for CASSFWTGATEAFF.